Sequencing of this T cell receptor beta chain was carried out in a study of T cells after yellow fever vaccination. Study-level background: For low cell numbers, libraries were made with SMART-Seq v4 Ultra Low Input.

MiXCR was run by TCRdb on the 5' RACE reads, yielding one entry per CDR3 protein. Among 550,000 to 750,000 distinct CDR3 sequences listed, about 14% were seen once. CDR1 is SGHVS and CDR2 is FNYEAQ in the germline V gene. V lost 1 base, J lost 3 bases, and 10 bases lay in between. This CDR3 spans 14 amino acids. The sample holds a few counts of this clonotype. Its antigen is currently unknown. Study results and caveats: It was a small share of clonotypes that appeared in both CD4 and CD8 compartments.

The source is a man under 40 who received the YFV17D yellow fever vaccine. The chain links TRBV7-6 to TRBJ2-7; D gene unclear. The sequencing used PBMCs, collected on the day of the yellow fever booster vaccination. CDR3 bases: TGTGCCAGCAGCTTAGAGGACGGAAGCTACGAGCAGTACTTC. Its translation: CASSLEDGSYEQYF.